The rows below give T cell receptor beta chains drawn from one sample of a study of blood T cell repertoires in COVID-19. The data were produced by immunoSEQ multiplex PCR, yet TCRdb's version contains in-frame clones alone and is incomplete. Of around 81,000 clones listed, about 80% were seen once; the top ten hold about an eighth. Sample: peripheral blood. The source is a human donor in a cohort sampled during active COVID-19. The CDR3 runs from the conserved cysteine through the conserved F or W. Fields, in order: CDR3 DNA, CDR3 protein, clone size, J gene, D gene, V gene. A D gene is named only where the DNA matches it firmly. The size field is filled for only some rows; it gives once, few, many or a size class.

CDR3nt: TGTGCCAGCAGCCCCAGGACAGGTCCAGATACGCAGTATTTT
CDR3aa: CASSPRTGPDTQYF
abundance: NA
j_gene: TRBJ2-3
d_gene: TRBD1
v_gene: TRBV7-9

CDR3nt: TGCGCCAGCTCCGATGGCTGGACTAGCGGGGGGGCAGGAAATGAGCAGTTCTTC
CDR3aa: CASSDGWTSGGAGNEQFF
abundance: NA
j_gene: TRBJ2-1
d_gene: TRBD2
v_gene: TRBV5-1

CDR3nt: TGTGCCAGCAATGGACTAGCGGGGGACCAATCCGCGAACACCGGGGAGCTGTTTTTT
CDR3aa: CASNGLAGDQSANTGELFF
abundance: NA
j_gene: TRBJ2-2
d_gene: TRBD2
v_gene: TRBV9

CDR3nt: TGCGCCAGCAGCCAAGATTTGGGGGTTAACTACCGGACAGGGGATAGGGAGACCCAGTACTTC
CDR3aa: CASSQDLGVNYRTGDRETQYF
abundance: NA
j_gene: TRBJ2-5
d_gene: TRBD1
v_gene: TRBV4-1

CDR3nt: TGTGCCAGCAGCCCCCTGGACAGGCGCAACACCGGGGAGCTGTTTTTT
CDR3aa: CASSPLDRRNTGELFF
abundance: NA
j_gene: TRBJ2-2
d_gene: TRBD1
v_gene: TRBV5-6

CDR3nt: TGTGCCAGCAGTTACGTGTCAGGGGCAGGCAAAAACATTCAGTACTTC
CDR3aa: CASSYVSGAGKNIQYF
abundance: NA
j_gene: TRBJ2-4
d_gene: NA
v_gene: TRBV6-5

CDR3nt: TGCGCCAGCAGCTCGGGACAGGGAGAGCTGTTTTTT
CDR3aa: CASSSGQGELFF
abundance: NA
j_gene: TRBJ2-2
d_gene: TRBD1
v_gene: TRBV5-1

CDR3nt: TGTGCCAGCAGCCAACGGGGGGGCACCGATGAGCAGTTCTTC
CDR3aa: CASSQRGGTDEQFF
abundance: NA
j_gene: TRBJ2-1
d_gene: TRBD2
v_gene: TRBV3-1/TRBV3-2

CDR3nt: TGTGCCAGCAACCCCAACCCGGGACAGAGGAACACTGAAGCTTTCTTT
CDR3aa: CASNPNPGQRNTEAFF
abundance: NA
j_gene: TRBJ1-1
d_gene: TRBD1
v_gene: TRBV6-6

CDR3nt: TGCAGCGTTGGAGGACAGACGAACACTGAAGCTTTCTTT
CDR3aa: CSVGGQTNTEAFF
abundance: NA
j_gene: TRBJ1-1
d_gene: NA
v_gene: TRBV29-1

CDR3nt: TGTGCCAGCAGCCAGGCCGGGGAGCAGTACTTC
CDR3aa: CASSQAGEQYF
abundance: NA
j_gene: TRBJ2-7
d_gene: NA
v_gene: TRBV3-1/TRBV3-2

CDR3nt: TGTGCCAGCAGCCTGTCACCCCGGGACAGGGGGCGCTGGGAGCAGTACTTC
CDR3aa: CASSLSPRDRGRWEQYF
abundance: once
j_gene: TRBJ2-7
d_gene: TRBD1
v_gene: TRBV16

CDR3nt: TGCGCCAGCAGCTTGGATCCACTCGCGAACACCGGGGAGCTGTTTTTT
CDR3aa: CASSLDPLANTGELFF
abundance: NA
j_gene: TRBJ2-2
d_gene: NA
v_gene: TRBV5-1

CDR3nt: TGTGCCAGCAGTTACCGGGGACTTGACACAGATACGCAGTATTTT
CDR3aa: CASSYRGLDTDTQYF
abundance: NA
j_gene: TRBJ2-3
d_gene: NA
v_gene: TRBV6-6

CDR3nt: TGCGCCAGCAGCAGGGGTAGTAGCGAAGCTTTCTTT
CDR3aa: CASSRGSSEAFF
abundance: NA
j_gene: TRBJ1-1
d_gene: NA
v_gene: TRBV10-1

CDR3nt: TGTGCCAGCAGCTTGAGGTCACAGGGGATTTACGAGCAGTACTTC
CDR3aa: CASSLRSQGIYEQYF
abundance: few
j_gene: TRBJ2-7
d_gene: TRBD1
v_gene: TRBV5-5

CDR3nt: TGTGCCATCAGGGACAGGGGGGTTCCTGGAAACACCATATATTTT
CDR3aa: CAIRDRGVPGNTIYF
abundance: few
j_gene: TRBJ1-3
d_gene: TRBD1
v_gene: TRBV10-3

CDR3nt: TGTGCCAGCAGCTTGGGGCCTAACTATGGCTACACCTTC
CDR3aa: CASSLGPNYGYTF
abundance: NA
j_gene: TRBJ1-2
d_gene: NA
v_gene: TRBV7-2